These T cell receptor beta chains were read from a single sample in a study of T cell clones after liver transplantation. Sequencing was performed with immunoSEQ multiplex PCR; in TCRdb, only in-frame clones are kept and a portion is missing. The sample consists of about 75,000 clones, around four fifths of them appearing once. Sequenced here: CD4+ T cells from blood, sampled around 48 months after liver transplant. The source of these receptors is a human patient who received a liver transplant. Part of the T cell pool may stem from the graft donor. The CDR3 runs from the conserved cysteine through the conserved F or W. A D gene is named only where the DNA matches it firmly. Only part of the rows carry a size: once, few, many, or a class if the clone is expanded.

cdr3_aa: CASSGGKTQPQHF; cdr3_nt: TGTGCCAGCAGCGGGGGTAAAACACAGCCCCAGCATTTT; v_call: TRBV7-9; d_call: .; j_call: TRBJ1-5; clone_size: .
cdr3_aa: CASSERVQTDTQYF; cdr3_nt: TGTGCCAGCAGCGAGAGGGTCCAGACAGATACGCAGTATTTT; v_call: TRBV9; d_call: .; j_call: TRBJ2-3; clone_size: .
cdr3_aa: CASSTRDRAYEKLFF; cdr3_nt: TGTGCCAGCAGCACCCGGGACAGGGCTTATGAAAAACTGTTTTTT; v_call: TRBV9; d_call: TRBD1; j_call: TRBJ1-4; clone_size: .
cdr3_aa: CASSRTSQNTGELFF; cdr3_nt: TGTGCCAGCAGCCGGACTAGCCAGAACACCGGGGAGCTGTTTTTT; v_call: TRBV7-9; d_call: TRBD2; j_call: TRBJ2-2; clone_size: .
cdr3_aa: CAGGGDAGELFF; cdr3_nt: TGTGCCGGGGGTGGGGATGCCGGGGAGCTGTTTTTT; v_call: TRBV2; d_call: .; j_call: TRBJ2-2; clone_size: .
cdr3_aa: CSAMNQETQYF; cdr3_nt: TGCAGTGCTATGAATCAAGAGACCCAGTACTTC; v_call: TRBV20-1; d_call: .; j_call: TRBJ2-5; clone_size: .
cdr3_aa: CASRGTGGSNQPQHF; cdr3_nt: TGTGCCAGCAGGGGGACAGGGGGTAGCAATCAGCCCCAGCATTTT; v_call: TRBV6-6; d_call: TRBD1; j_call: TRBJ1-5; clone_size: .
cdr3_aa: CASSLRTGSHYGYTF; cdr3_nt: TGTGCCAGCAGCTTACGGACAGGGTCCCACTATGGCTACACCTTC; v_call: TRBV7-2; d_call: TRBD1; j_call: TRBJ1-2; clone_size: .
cdr3_aa: CASSDAGQGLDEQYF; cdr3_nt: TGTGCCAGCAGTGACGCCGGACAGGGGCTGGACGAGCAGTACTTC; v_call: TRBV25-1; d_call: TRBD1; j_call: TRBJ2-7; clone_size: .
cdr3_aa: CASSLEKDNRLRTNEKLFF; cdr3_nt: TGTGCCAGCAGCTTAGAGAAAGACAACCGTTTGCGAACTAATGAAAAACTGTTTTTT; v_call: TRBV7-2; d_call: .; j_call: TRBJ1-4; clone_size: .
cdr3_aa: CASRQYQGASLYNEQFF; cdr3_nt: TGCGCCAGCAGGCAATACCAGGGGGCCAGTTTATACAATGAGCAGTTCTTC; v_call: TRBV5-1; d_call: TRBD1; j_call: TRBJ2-1; clone_size: .
cdr3_aa: CASRYLRDGAYEQYF; cdr3_nt: TGTGCCAGCAGATACCTCCGGGACGGAGCCTACGAGCAGTACTTC; v_call: TRBV2; d_call: .; j_call: TRBJ2-7; clone_size: .
cdr3_aa: CASSLAQTSYNSPLHF; cdr3_nt: TGTGCCAGCAGCTTAGCTCAGACGTCCTATAATTCACCCCTCCACTTT; v_call: TRBV7-2; d_call: .; j_call: TRBJ1-6; clone_size: .
cdr3_aa: CASSPNRGPYEQYF; cdr3_nt: TGTGCCAGCAGCCCAAACAGGGGACCCTACGAGCAGTACTTC; v_call: TRBV7-9; d_call: TRBD1; j_call: TRBJ2-7; clone_size: .
cdr3_aa: CASSLQGIETQYF; cdr3_nt: TGTGCCAGCAGCCTTCAGGGGATAGAGACCCAGTACTTC; v_call: TRBV11-2; d_call: .; j_call: TRBJ2-5; clone_size: .
cdr3_aa: CASSLFGVGGSDYEQYF; cdr3_nt: TGTGCCAGCAGCTTGTTTGGCGTCGGGGGGAGCGACTACGAGCAGTACTTC; v_call: TRBV7-3; d_call: TRBD2; j_call: TRBJ2-7; clone_size: .
cdr3_aa: CASSPTSGKETQYF; cdr3_nt: TGTGCCAGCAGCCCTACTAGCGGGAAAGAGACCCAGTACTTC; v_call: TRBV11-2; d_call: TRBD2; j_call: TRBJ2-5; clone_size: .
cdr3_aa: CASSHDNNYGYTF; cdr3_nt: TGTGCCAGCAGTCATGACAATAACTATGGCTACACCTTC; v_call: TRBV5-6; d_call: .; j_call: TRBJ1-2; clone_size: .
cdr3_aa: CAWTSENTIYF; cdr3_nt: TGTGCCTGGACCAGTGAAAACACCATATATTTT; v_call: TRBV30; d_call: .; j_call: TRBJ1-3; clone_size: .
cdr3_aa: CASSSTGNSGGLPYNEQFF; cdr3_nt: TGTGCCAGCAGCTCTACGGGAAATAGCGGGGGACTGCCCTACAATGAGCAGTTCTTC; v_call: TRBV7-3; d_call: TRBD2; j_call: TRBJ2-1; clone_size: .
cdr3_aa: CASSLRDRENEQFF; cdr3_nt: TGTGCCAGCAGCCTCCGGGACAGGGAAAATGAGCAGTTCTTC; v_call: TRBV5-4; d_call: TRBD1; j_call: TRBJ2-1; clone_size: .
cdr3_aa: CASSEGRLGHLPPQHF; cdr3_nt: TGTGCCAGCAGTGAAGGGAGGTTGGGACACCTTCCGCCCCAGCATTTT; v_call: TRBV6-1; d_call: .; j_call: TRBJ1-5; clone_size: .
cdr3_aa: CASSPRTGNTEAFF; cdr3_nt: TGTGCCAGCAGCCCGAGGACAGGGAACACTGAAGCTTTCTTT; v_call: TRBV7-8; d_call: TRBD1; j_call: TRBJ1-1; clone_size: .
cdr3_aa: CASTVDNQPQHF; cdr3_nt: TGTGCCAGCACAGTTGACAATCAGCCCCAGCATTTT; v_call: TRBV28; d_call: .; j_call: TRBJ1-5; clone_size: .
cdr3_aa: CASSSPGLEGEAFF; cdr3_nt: TGTGCCAGCAGTTCCCCGGGACTCGAGGGCGAAGCTTTCTTT; v_call: TRBV28; d_call: .; j_call: TRBJ1-1; clone_size: .
cdr3_aa: CASSYGQGAYGYTF; cdr3_nt: TGTGCCAGCAGCTACGGACAGGGAGCCTATGGCTACACCTTC; v_call: TRBV5-6; d_call: TRBD1; j_call: TRBJ1-2; clone_size: few
cdr3_aa: CASSLRQSRSGELFF; cdr3_nt: TGTGCCAGCAGCTTACGACAATCTAGGTCCGGGGAGCTGTTTTTT; v_call: TRBV7-6; d_call: .; j_call: TRBJ2-2; clone_size: .
cdr3_aa: CASSPPTSGSYEQYF; cdr3_nt: TGTGCCAGCTCACCACCCACTAGCGGCTCCTACGAGCAGTACTTC; v_call: TRBV18; d_call: TRBD2; j_call: TRBJ2-7; clone_size: .
cdr3_aa: CASSLMVAKNIQYF; cdr3_nt: TGTGCCAGCAGTTTGATGGTAGCCAAAAACATTCAGTACTTC; v_call: TRBV27; d_call: .; j_call: TRBJ2-4; clone_size: .
cdr3_aa: CASSLDESNEQFF; cdr3_nt: TGTGCCAGCAGCTTGGACGAGAGCAATGAGCAGTTCTTC; v_call: TRBV5-4; d_call: .; j_call: TRBJ2-1; clone_size: .
cdr3_aa: CASSLGGGLTDTQYF; cdr3_nt: TGTGCCAGCAGCTTAGGAGGGGGCCTCACAGATACGCAGTATTTT; v_call: TRBV7-2; d_call: TRBD1; j_call: TRBJ2-3; clone_size: few
cdr3_aa: CASGFVGAESTDTQYF; cdr3_nt: TGTGCCAGCGGTTTCGTAGGGGCTGAGAGCACAGATACGCAGTATTTT; v_call: TRBV5-6; d_call: .; j_call: TRBJ2-3; clone_size: .
cdr3_aa: CASSGGRGGEKLFF; cdr3_nt: TGTGCCAGCAGTGGAGGGCGGGGGGGTGAAAAACTGTTTTTT; v_call: TRBV2; d_call: .; j_call: TRBJ1-4; clone_size: .
cdr3_aa: CASGPSGTNTGELFF; cdr3_nt: TGCGCCAGCGGACCTAGCGGAACGAACACCGGGGAGCTGTTTTTT; v_call: TRBV5-1; d_call: TRBD2; j_call: TRBJ2-2; clone_size: .
cdr3_aa: CSVMRAGGGETQYF; cdr3_nt: TGCAGCGTTATGCGGGCGGGAGGGGGAGAGACCCAGTACTTC; v_call: TRBV29-1; d_call: TRBD2; j_call: TRBJ2-5; clone_size: .
cdr3_aa: CASSGWDLGEQYF; cdr3_nt: TGTGCCAGCAGTGGCTGGGACCTCGGGGAGCAGTACTTC; v_call: TRBV6-1; d_call: .; j_call: TRBJ2-7; clone_size: .
cdr3_aa: CASSSDSRMGYEQYF; cdr3_nt: TGTGCCAGCAGCTCAGACAGCCGAATGGGTTACGAGCAGTACTTC; v_call: TRBV7-9; d_call: .; j_call: TRBJ2-7; clone_size: .
cdr3_aa: CASSFLYEQFF; cdr3_nt: TGTGCCAGCAGTTTTTTATATGAGCAGTTCTTC; v_call: TRBV27; d_call: .; j_call: TRBJ2-1; clone_size: .
cdr3_aa: CASSEAEKLFF; cdr3_nt: TGTGCCAGCAGTGAAGCTGAAAAACTGTTTTTT; v_call: TRBV6-1; d_call: .; j_call: TRBJ1-4; clone_size: .
cdr3_aa: CSVEDSGRQGWETQYF; cdr3_nt: TGCAGCGTTGAAGATTCCGGTAGACAGGGATGGGAGACCCAGTACTTC; v_call: TRBV29-1; d_call: TRBD1; j_call: TRBJ2-5; clone_size: .
cdr3_aa: CASRIQGANYGYTF; cdr3_nt: TGTGCCAGCAGGATACAGGGGGCGAACTATGGCTACACCTTC; v_call: TRBV5-5; d_call: TRBD1; j_call: TRBJ1-2; clone_size: .
cdr3_aa: CASSQPSYEQYF; cdr3_nt: TGCGCCAGCAGTCAACCCAGCTACGAGCAGTACTTC; v_call: TRBV23-1; d_call: .; j_call: TRBJ2-7; clone_size: .
cdr3_aa: CASSFRDRVFF; cdr3_nt: TGTGCCAGCAGCTTTCGGGACAGGGTGTTCTTC; v_call: TRBV7-2; d_call: TRBD1; j_call: TRBJ2-1; clone_size: .
cdr3_aa: CASSLGQASGNTIYF; cdr3_nt: TGCGCCAGCAGCTTAGGACAGGCCTCAGGAAACACCATATATTTT; v_call: TRBV5-1; d_call: TRBD1; j_call: TRBJ1-3; clone_size: .
cdr3_aa: CAANTRCSYEQYF; cdr3_nt: TGTGCCGCCAACACGAGGTGCTCCTACGAGCAGTACTTC; v_call: TRBV21-1; d_call: .; j_call: TRBJ2-7; clone_size: once